The entry that follows covers one T cell receptor (beta chain) sequence. Germline V gene data show CDR1 as LNHDA and CDR2 as SQIVND (reference sequence). The CDR3 length is 13 residues. Clones were read by immunoSEQ multiplex PCR, and TCRdb kept only the in-frame ones, dropping some. There are just over 25,000 clones in the sample, none observed a single time. This specimen belongs to a study of T cells after posttransplantation cyclophosphamide. Sequencing was performed on PBMCs. V gene TRBV19 combines with J gene TRBJ2-5; 10 positions agree with TRBD1. With the DNA end fitting TRBJ2-7 better, the J assignment may be wrong. The source is a man aged 50 to 59 in good health, CMV-negative, and a related stem cell transplant donor. The CDR3 here is CASKDRGRNEQYF. The CDR3 DNA is TGTGCCAGCAAAGACAGGGGGCGGAACGAGCAGTACTTC.